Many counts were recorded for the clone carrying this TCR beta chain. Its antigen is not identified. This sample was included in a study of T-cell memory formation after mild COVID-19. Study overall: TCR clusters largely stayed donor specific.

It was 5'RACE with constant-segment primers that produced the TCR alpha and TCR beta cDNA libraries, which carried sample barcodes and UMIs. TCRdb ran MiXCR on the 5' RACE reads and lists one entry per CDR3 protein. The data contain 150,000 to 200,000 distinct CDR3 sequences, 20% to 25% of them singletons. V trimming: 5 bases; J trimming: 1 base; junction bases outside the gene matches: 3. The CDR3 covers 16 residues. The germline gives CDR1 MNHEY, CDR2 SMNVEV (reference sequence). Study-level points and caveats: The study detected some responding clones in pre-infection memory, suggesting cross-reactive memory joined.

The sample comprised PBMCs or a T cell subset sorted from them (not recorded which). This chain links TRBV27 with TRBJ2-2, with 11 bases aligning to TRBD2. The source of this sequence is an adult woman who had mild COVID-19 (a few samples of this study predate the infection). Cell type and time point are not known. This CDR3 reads CASSPGLAVNTGELFF. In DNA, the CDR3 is TGTGCCAGCAGTCCGGGACTAGCGGTGAACACCGGGGAGCTGTTTTTT.